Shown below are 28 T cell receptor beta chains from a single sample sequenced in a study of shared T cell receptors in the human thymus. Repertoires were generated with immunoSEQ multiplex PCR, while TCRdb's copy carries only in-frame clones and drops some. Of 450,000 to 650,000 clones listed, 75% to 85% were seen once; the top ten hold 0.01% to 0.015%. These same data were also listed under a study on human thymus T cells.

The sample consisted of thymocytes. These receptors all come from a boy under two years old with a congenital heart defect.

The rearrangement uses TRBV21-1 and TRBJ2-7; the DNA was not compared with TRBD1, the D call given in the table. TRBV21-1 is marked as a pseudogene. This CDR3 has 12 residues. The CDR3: CGLDSEFYEQYF. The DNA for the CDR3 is TGTGGTCTGGACAGTGAATTCTACGAGCAGTACTTC.

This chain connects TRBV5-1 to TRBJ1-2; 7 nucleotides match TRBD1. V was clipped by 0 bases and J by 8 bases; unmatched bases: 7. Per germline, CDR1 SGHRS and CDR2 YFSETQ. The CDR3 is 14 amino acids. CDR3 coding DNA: TGCGCCAGCAGCTTGGACAGGGGAGTAGAGGGCTACACCTTC. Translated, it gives CASSLDRGVEGYTF.

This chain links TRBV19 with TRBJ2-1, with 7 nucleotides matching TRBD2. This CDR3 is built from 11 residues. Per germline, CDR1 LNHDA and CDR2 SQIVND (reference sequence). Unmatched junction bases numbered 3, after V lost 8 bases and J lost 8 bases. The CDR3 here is CASSLAYEQFF. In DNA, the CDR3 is TGTGCCAGTTCACTAGCGTATGAGCAGTTCTTC.

This CDR3 reads CASSQELAESSYNEQFF. The CDR3, as DNA: TGTGCCAGCAGCCAAGAGTTAGCGGAGAGCTCCTACAATGAGCAGTTCTTC. V is TRBV14 and J is TRBJ2-1, with a tentative D call TRBD2 (6 bases). The CDR3 runs to 17 residues. The ends were cut back, 0 bases at V and 0 bases at J, with 12 bases in the middle. Germline V gene data show CDR1 as SGHDN and CDR2 as FVKESK.

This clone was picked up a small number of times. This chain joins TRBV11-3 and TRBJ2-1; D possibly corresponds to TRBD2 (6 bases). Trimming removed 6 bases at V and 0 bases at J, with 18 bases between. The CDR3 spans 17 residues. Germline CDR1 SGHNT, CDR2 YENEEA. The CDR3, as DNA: TGTGCCAGCAGTAAACCGGGAGCGCGAAGCTCCTACAATGAGCAGTTCTTC. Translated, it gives CASSKPGARSSYNEQFF. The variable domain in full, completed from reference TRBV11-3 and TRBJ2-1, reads EAGVVQSPRYKIIEKKQPVAFWCNPISGHNTLYWYLQNLGQGPELLIRYENEEAVDDSQLPKDRFSAERLKGVDSTLKIQPAELGDSAVYLCASSKPGARSSYNEQFFGPGTRLTVL.

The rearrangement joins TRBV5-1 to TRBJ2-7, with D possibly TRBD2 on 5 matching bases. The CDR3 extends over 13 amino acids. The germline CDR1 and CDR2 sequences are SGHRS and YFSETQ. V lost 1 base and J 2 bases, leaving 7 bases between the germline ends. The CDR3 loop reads CASSLTGTYEQYF. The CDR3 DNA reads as TGCGCCAGCAGCTTGACGGGGACCTACGAGCAGTACTTC.

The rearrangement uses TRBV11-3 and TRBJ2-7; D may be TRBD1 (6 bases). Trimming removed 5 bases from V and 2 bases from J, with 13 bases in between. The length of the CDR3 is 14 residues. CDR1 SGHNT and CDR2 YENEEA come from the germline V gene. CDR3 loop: CASSNQGPTYEQYF. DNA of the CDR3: TGTGCCAGCAGCAATCAGGGGCCTACCTACGAGCAGTACTTC.

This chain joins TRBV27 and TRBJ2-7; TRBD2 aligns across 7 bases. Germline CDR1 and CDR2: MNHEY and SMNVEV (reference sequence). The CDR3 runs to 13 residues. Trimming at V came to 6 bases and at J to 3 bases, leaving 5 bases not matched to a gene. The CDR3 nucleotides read TGTGCCAGCAGGGACGGGGAGGGCTACGAGCAGTACTTC. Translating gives CASRDGEGYEQYF.

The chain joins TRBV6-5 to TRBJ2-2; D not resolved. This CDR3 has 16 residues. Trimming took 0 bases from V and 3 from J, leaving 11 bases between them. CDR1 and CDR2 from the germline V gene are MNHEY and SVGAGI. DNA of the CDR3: TGTGCCAGCAGTTACTCGATTCCAGATTACACCGGGGAGCTGTTTTTT. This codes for CASSYSIPDYTGELFF.

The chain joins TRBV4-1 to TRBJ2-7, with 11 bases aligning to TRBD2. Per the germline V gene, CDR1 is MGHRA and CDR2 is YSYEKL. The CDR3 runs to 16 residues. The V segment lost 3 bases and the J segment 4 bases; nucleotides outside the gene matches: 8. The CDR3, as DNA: TGCGCCAGCAGCCAGGTACTAGCGGGAGAGATATACGAGCAGTACTTC. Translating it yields CASSQVLAGEIYEQYF.

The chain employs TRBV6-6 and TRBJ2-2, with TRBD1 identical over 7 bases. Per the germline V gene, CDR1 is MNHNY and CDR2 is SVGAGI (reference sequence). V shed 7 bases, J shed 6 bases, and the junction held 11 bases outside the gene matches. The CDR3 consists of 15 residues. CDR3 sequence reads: CASTNRARGPGELFF. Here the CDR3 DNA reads TGTGCCAGCACCAACAGGGCGAGGGGGCCCGGGGAGCTGTTTTTT.

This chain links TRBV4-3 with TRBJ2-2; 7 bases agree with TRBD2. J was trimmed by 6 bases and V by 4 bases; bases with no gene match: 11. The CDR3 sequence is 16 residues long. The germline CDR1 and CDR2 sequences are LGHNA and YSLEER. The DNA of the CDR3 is TGCGCCAGCAGCCGGGGCCCGGGTGGGAGGGCCGGGGAGCTGTTTTTT. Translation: CASSRGPGGRAGELFF.

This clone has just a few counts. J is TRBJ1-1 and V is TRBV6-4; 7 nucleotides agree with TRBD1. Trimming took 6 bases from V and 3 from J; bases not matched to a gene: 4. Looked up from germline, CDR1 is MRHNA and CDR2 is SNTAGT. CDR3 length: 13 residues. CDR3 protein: CASSPGGDTEAFF. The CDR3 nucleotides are TGTGCCAGCAGCCCAGGGGGTGACACTGAAGCTTTCTTT.

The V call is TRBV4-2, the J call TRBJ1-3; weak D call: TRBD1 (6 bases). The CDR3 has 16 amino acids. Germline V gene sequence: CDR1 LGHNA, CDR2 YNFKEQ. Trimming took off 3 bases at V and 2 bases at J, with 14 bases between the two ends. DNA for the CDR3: TGTGCCAGCAGCCACGGGGGGACAATCGCTGGAAACACCATATATTTT. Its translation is CASSHGGTIAGNTIYF.

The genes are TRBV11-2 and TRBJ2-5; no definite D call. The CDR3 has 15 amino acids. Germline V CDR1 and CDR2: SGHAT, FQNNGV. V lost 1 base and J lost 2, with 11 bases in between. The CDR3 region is CASSLGPQIQETQYF. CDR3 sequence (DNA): TGTGCCAGCAGCTTAGGCCCACAGATTCAAGAGACCCAGTACTTC.

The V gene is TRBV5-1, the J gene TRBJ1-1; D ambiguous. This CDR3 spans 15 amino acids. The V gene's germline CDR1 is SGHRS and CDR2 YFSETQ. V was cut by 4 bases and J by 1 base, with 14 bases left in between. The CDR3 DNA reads TGCGCCAGCAGCGCGGAAGGCAGAGGGAACACTGAAGCTTTCTTT. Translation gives CASSAEGRGNTEAFF.

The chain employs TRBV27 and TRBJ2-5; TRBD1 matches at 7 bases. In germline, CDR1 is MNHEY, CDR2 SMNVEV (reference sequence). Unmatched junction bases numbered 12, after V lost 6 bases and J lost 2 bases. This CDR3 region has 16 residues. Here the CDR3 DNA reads TGTGCCAGCAGCCTTAAAAGGACAGGAACGCAAGAGACCCAGTACTTC. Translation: CASSLKRTGTQETQYF.

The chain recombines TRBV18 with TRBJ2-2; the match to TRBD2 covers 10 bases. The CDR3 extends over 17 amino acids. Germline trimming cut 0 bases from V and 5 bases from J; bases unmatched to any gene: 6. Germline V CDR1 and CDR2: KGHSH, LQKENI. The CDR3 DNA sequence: TGTGCCAGCTCACCACCAGGCCTAGCGGGAGTGACCGGGGAGCTGTTTTTT. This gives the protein CASSPPGLAGVTGELFF.

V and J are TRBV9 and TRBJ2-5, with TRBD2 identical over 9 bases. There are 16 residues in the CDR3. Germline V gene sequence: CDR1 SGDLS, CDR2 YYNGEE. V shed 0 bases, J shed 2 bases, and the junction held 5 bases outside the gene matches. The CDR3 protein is CASSVGWRGGQETQYF. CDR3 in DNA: TGTGCCAGCAGCGTAGGCTGGCGGGGGGGACAAGAGACCCAGTACTTC.

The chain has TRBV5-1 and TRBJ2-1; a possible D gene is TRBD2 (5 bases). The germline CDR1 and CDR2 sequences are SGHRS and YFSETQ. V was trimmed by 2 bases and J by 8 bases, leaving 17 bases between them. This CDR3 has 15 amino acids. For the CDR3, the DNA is TGCGCCAGCAGCTTCAATAGCGAGGTCCGGGATGAGCAGTTCTTC. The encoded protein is CASSFNSEVRDEQFF.

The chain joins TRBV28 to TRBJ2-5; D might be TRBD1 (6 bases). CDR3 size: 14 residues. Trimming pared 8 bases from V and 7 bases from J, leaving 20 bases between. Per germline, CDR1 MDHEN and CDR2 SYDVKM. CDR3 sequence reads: CASRFGQTEGTQYF. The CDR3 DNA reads TGTGCCAGCCGCTTTGGACAGACCGAGGGGACCCAGTACTTC.

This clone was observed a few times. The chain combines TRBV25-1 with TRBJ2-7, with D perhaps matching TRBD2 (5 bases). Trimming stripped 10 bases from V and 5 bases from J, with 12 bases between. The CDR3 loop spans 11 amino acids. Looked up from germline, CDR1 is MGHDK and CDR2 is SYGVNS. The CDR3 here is CATRLANEQYF. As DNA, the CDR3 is TGTGCCACGAGGCTAGCTAACGAGCAGTACTTC.

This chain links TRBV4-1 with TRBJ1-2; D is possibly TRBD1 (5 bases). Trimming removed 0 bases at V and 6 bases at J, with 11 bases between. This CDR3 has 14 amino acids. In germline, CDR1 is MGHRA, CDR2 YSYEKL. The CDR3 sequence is CASSQDRKGNGYTF. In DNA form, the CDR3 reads TGCGCCAGCAGCCAAGATCGCAAGGGGAATGGCTACACCTTC.

This chain's CDR3 is CASSLANDSGVYSNQPQHF. CDR3 nucleotides: TGTGCCAGCAGCTTAGCGAACGACAGCGGGGTCTATAGCAATCAGCCCCAGCATTTT. The chain links TRBV7-2 to TRBJ1-5, with D possibly TRBD1 on 5 matching bases. Trimming removed 0 bases at V and 0 bases at J, with 18 bases between. This CDR3 region has 19 residues. The V gene's germline CDR1 is SGHTA and CDR2 FQGNSA.

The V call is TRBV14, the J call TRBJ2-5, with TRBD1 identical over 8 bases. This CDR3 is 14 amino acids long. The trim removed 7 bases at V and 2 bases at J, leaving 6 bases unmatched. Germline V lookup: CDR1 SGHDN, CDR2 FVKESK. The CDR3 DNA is TGTGCCAGCACCTCCGGACAGGGACAAGAGACCCAGTACTTC. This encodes CASTSGQGQETQYF. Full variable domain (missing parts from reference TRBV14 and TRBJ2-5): EAGVTQFPSHSVIEKGQTVTLRCDPISGHDNLYWYRRVMGKEIKFLLHFVKESKQDESGMPNNRFLAERTGGTYSTLKVQPAELEDSGVYFCASTSGQGQETQYFGPGTRLLVL.

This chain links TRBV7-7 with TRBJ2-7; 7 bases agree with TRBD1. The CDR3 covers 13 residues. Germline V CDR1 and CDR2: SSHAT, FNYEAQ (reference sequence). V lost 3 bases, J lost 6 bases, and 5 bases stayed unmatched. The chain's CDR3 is CASSFRQGSEQYF. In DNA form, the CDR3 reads TGTGCCAGCAGCTTCCGACAGGGAAGCGAGCAGTACTTC.

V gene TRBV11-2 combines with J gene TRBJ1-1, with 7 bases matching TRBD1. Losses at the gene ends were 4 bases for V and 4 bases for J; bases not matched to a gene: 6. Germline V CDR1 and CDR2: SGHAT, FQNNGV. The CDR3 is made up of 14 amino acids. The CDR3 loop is CASSYETGFTEAFF. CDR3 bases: TGTGCCAGCAGCTACGAGACAGGGTTCACTGAAGCTTTCTTT.

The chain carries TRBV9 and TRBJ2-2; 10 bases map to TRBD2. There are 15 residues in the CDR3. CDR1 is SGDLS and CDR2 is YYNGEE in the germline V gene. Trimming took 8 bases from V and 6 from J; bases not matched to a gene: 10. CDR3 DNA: TGTGCCAGTGCAGCGGGAGGGCCTAATTCCGGGGAGCTGTTTTTT. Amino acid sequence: CASAAGGPNSGELFF.